The 16 T cell receptor beta chains below were found in one sample sequenced in a study of cytomegalovirus exposure and HLA in healthy donors. The repertoire was sequenced with immunoSEQ multiplex PCR; TCRdb's copy has only in-frame clones and lacks some. This table holds a few hundred thousand clones, 85% to 90% found once. Material: PBMCs. The origin of the receptors is a woman younger than 30 in good health and CMV-seronegative.

The V call is TRBV5-6, the J call TRBJ1-2, with D maybe TRBD1 (5 bases). The V gene's germline CDR1 is SGHDT and CDR2 YYEEEE. V gave up 4 bases and J gave up 5 bases, with 9 bases separating them. This CDR3 region has 12 residues. Written as DNA, the CDR3 is TGTGCCAGCAGCGTACAGGAATATGGCTACACCTTC. This encodes CASSVQEYGYTF.

In its sample, this clone was seen once. This rearrangement joins TRBV2 to TRBJ2-2; no firm D call. With 6 bases removed from V and 4 bases from J, the gap between germline ends came to 9 bases. The length of the CDR3 is 13 residues. The germline V gene encodes CDR1 SNHLY and CDR2 FYNNEI. This CDR3 reads CASRTQSTGELFF. CDR3 sequence (DNA): TGTGCCAGCAGGACACAGAGCACCGGGGAGCTGTTTTTT.

The V and J genes are TRBV4-1 and TRBJ1-4; 8 bases agree with TRBD1. CDR1 is MGHRA, CDR2 YSYEKL, per germline. This CDR3 comprises 17 residues. The V segment lost 2 bases and the J segment 8 bases; nucleotides outside the gene matches: 13. The CDR3 region has the DNA TGCGCCAGCAGCCAACCTTCACGGCCGACAGGGGCGGAAAAACTGTTTTTT. Its translation is CASSQPSRPTGAEKLFF.

This clone was recorded once. The chain is built from TRBV6-5 and TRBJ2-7; no firm D call. The CDR3 totals 12 residues. Germline CDR1 is MNHEY and CDR2 is SVGAGI. The germline V and J ends were trimmed by 6 bases and 11 bases, with 17 bases remaining between them. CDR3 loop: CASREHPQMEYF. CDR3 DNA: TGTGCCAGCAGGGAGCATCCGCAAATGGAGTACTTC.

The chain combines TRBV2 with TRBJ1-5, with D unclear. CDR3 length: 15 residues. The germline V gene has CDR1 SNHLY and CDR2 FYNNEI. V was pared by 0 bases and J by 4 bases, with 10 bases between. The CDR3, as DNA: TGTGCCAGCAGTGAAGCTGGCCAGATTAATCAGCCCCAGCATTTT. This gives the protein CASSEAGQINQPQHF.

V usage is TRBV5-6 and J usage is TRBJ1-2; D is possibly TRBD1 (5 bases). Per germline, CDR1 SGHDT and CDR2 YYEEEE. Trimming cost V 2 bases and J 4 bases, with 12 bases left between them. This CDR3 is 14 amino acids long. The CDR3 coding sequence is TGTGCCAGCAGCTTATGGGGCTCTGGCTATGGCTACACCTTC. This translates into CASSLWGSGYGYTF.

This chain joins TRBV4-3 and TRBJ2-1, with TRBD2 identical over 9 bases. The junction had 3 bases not matched to a gene; V was cut back by 4 bases and J by 2 bases. Looked up from germline, CDR1 is LGHNA and CDR2 is YSLEER. The CDR3 covers 15 residues. The CDR3 nucleotides are TGCGCCAGCAGCCCAAGCGGGGGGACCTACAATGAGCAGTTCTTC. Protein product: CASSPSGGTYNEQFF.

This clone was counted between two and nine times. J is TRBJ1-2 and V is TRBV27, with 10 nucleotides matching TRBD1. The length of the CDR3 is 12 residues. The trim removed 8 bases at V and 7 bases at J, leaving 4 bases unmatched. CDR1 is MNHEY and CDR2 is SMNVEV in the germline V gene (reference sequence). This chain's CDR3 is CASADRGLGYTF. In DNA, the CDR3 is TGTGCCAGCGCCGACAGGGGGCTTGGCTACACCTTC.

This chain uses TRBV7-9 with TRBJ1-1, with D unresolved. CDR3 length: 14 amino acids. Trimming removed 3 bases from V and 2 bases from J, with 10 bases in between. Looked up from germline, CDR1 is SEHNR and CDR2 is FQNEAQ (reference sequence). The CDR3 loop reads CASSFEGFNTEAFF. The CDR3, as DNA: TGTGCCAGCAGCTTCGAGGGCTTTAACACTGAAGCTTTCTTT.

This clone was observed a few times. The chain is built from TRBV7-3 and TRBJ1-1; D is unclear. Germline CDR1 reads SGHTA; CDR2 reads FQGTGA. Trimming took 2 bases from V and 2 from J, leaving 6 bases between them. The CDR3 covers 13 residues. The CDR3 nucleotides are TGTGCCAGCAGCTTAGTATTCAACACTGAAGCTTTCTTT. It yields the protein CASSLVFNTEAFF.

V is TRBV6-1 and J is TRBJ2-7, with D perhaps matching TRBD1 (6 bases). This CDR3 has 15 residues. V lost 5 bases to trimming and J lost 1 base, with 15 bases between them. Germline CDR1 reads MNHNS; CDR2 reads SASEGT. The DNA for the CDR3 is TGTGCCAGCAGTAAGATGACAGGTAGTTCCTACGAGCAGTACGTC. As protein: CASSKMTGSSYEQYV.

The chain has TRBV7-2 and TRBJ1-4; 8 positions match TRBD1. There are 13 residues in the CDR3. Germline CDR1 and CDR2: SGHTA and FQGNSA. V shed 7 bases and J 7 bases; nucleotides not matched to a gene: 5. The CDR3 region has the DNA TGTGCCAGCAACCCGGGACAGGCTGAAAAACTGTTTTTT. Encoded protein: CASNPGQAEKLFF.

The rearrangement uses TRBV2 and TRBJ2-1, with D hard to call. The V end lost 7 bases, the J end lost 7 bases, and 8 bases lay between the germline ends. Germline V CDR1 and CDR2: SNHLY, FYNNEI. The CDR3 runs 11 residues. CDR3 coding DNA: TGTGCCAGCAATTACGAGAATGAGCAGTTCTTC. Translating gives CASNYENEQFF.

The chain employs TRBV10-3 and TRBJ2-1; D is perhaps TRBD2 (7 bases). V lost 0 bases, J lost 8 bases, and 17 bases lay in between. The germline CDR1 and CDR2 sequences are ENHRY and SYGVKD. The CDR3 has 16 amino acids. CDR3 sequence reads: CAISESNGGAWDEQFF. As DNA, the CDR3 is TGTGCCATCAGTGAGTCGAATGGGGGGGCCTGGGATGAGCAGTTCTTC.

V is TRBV27 and J is TRBJ2-3; TRBD2 is a possible D gene (6 bases). The CDR3 runs to 14 residues. The ends were cut back, 5 bases at V and 0 bases at J, with 9 bases in the middle. Germline V gene sequence: CDR1 MNHEY, CDR2 SMNVEV (reference sequence). The CDR3 bases are TGTGCCAGCAGTAGAGCGGGCAGCACAGATACGCAGTATTTT. It translates to CASSRAGSTDTQYF.

This chain uses TRBV28 with TRBJ2-7; D remains ambiguous. CDR3 length equals 13 residues. The V gene lost 6 bases and the J gene lost 6 bases, with 15 bases spanning the gap. Germline-derived CDR1 and CDR2 are MDHEN and SYDVKM. In nucleotides, the CDR3 is TGTGCCAGCAGCTCTTCTGGTGTGAGCGAGCAGTACGTC. Amino acids: CASSSSGVSEQYV.